The rows below give T cell receptor beta chains drawn from one sample of a study of shared clonotypes between healthy human individuals. TCRdb keeps only in-frame clones here, not all; method: immunoSEQ multiplex PCR. The profile shows about 1 million clones, about 80% of them singletons. The specimen sequenced was memory CD4+ T cells from PBMCs. Every receptor here comes from a man aged 18 to 35 in good health. Some clones in this sample may be carry-over from other donors' samples. Each CDR3 is given with its conserved first and last residue. D genes are given only for firm matches. For some rows the clone size is stated as once, few or many, or as a class when expanded; others skip it.

abundance,j_gene,d_gene,v_gene,len,CDR3aa,CDR3nt
.,TRBJ2-7,TRBD2,TRBV18,16,CASSPPFPSGSYEQYF,TGTGCCAGCTCACCACCGTTTCCTAGCGGCTCCTACGAGCAGTACTTC
.,TRBJ2-7,.,TRBV30,12,CAWSVHRDEQYF,TGTGCCTGGAGTGTACACAGGGACGAGCAGTACTTC
.,TRBJ1-2,.,TRBV15,11,CATSKGYGYTF,TGTGCCACCAGCAAGGGTTATGGCTACACCTTC
.,TRBJ1-5,TRBD1,TRBV4-1,19,CASSPIYMGEGASNQPQHF,TGCGCCAGCAGCCCTATCTATATGGGGGAGGGGGCTAGCAATCAGCCCCAGCATTTT
.,TRBJ2-7,TRBD1,TRBV28,16,CASTPSPGQGRYEQYF,TGTGCCAGCACCCCCTCTCCGGGACAGGGACGGTACGAGCAGTACTTC
.,TRBJ2-3,.,TRBV4-1,15,CASSQDERGRLTQYF,TGCGCCAGCAGCCAAGATGAACGAGGGCGACTTACGCAGTATTTT
.,TRBJ2-1,TRBD2,TRBV15,17,CATSARGAGGFRNEQFF,TGTGCCACCAGCGCCCGTGGTGCGGGAGGTTTCCGCAATGAGCAGTTCTTC
.,TRBJ1-5,.,TRBV7-9,14,CASSSGRGVQPQHF,TGTGCCAGCAGCTCAGGCCGGGGGGTTCAGCCCCAGCATTTT
.,TRBJ1-5,.,TRBV19,15,CASSTGDILNQPQHF,TGTGCCAGTAGTACTGGGGACATCCTAAATCAGCCCCAGCATTTT
once,TRBJ1-5,.,TRBV7-2,14,CASSPRVGNQPQHF,TGTGCCAGCAGCCCCCGGGTGGGAAATCAGCCCCAGCATTTT
.,TRBJ2-5,.,TRBV10-2,12,CASGQGKETQYF,TGCGCCAGCGGGCAGGGGAAGGAGACCCAGTACTTC
.,TRBJ2-7,TRBD2,TRBV25-1,14,CASSERREGYEQYF,TGTGCCAGCAGTGAAAGGAGGGAGGGTTACGAGCAGTACTTC
.,TRBJ2-2,.,TRBV30,14,CAWSVLGAAGELFF,TGTGCCTGGAGTGTACTGGGGGCCGCCGGGGAGCTGTTTTTT
.,TRBJ1-1,.,TRBV5-1,15,CASSLVAGVDTEAFF,TGCGCCAGCAGCTTGGTGGCAGGGGTGGACACTGAAGCTTTCTTT
.,TRBJ2-3,TRBD2,TRBV28,17,CASSYPSGRQSTDTQYF,TGTGCCAGCAGTTATCCTAGCGGAAGACAAAGCACAGATACGCAGTATTTT
few,TRBJ1-2,.,TRBV28,15,CASSFGNPTIYGYTF,TGTGCCAGCAGTTTCGGAAATCCGACCATCTATGGCTACACCTTC
.,TRBJ1-2,.,TRBV16,13,CASSQSTVYGYTF,TGTGCCAGCAGCCAATCCACCGTCTATGGCTACACCTTC
.,TRBJ2-3,.,TRBV7-2,12,CASSLSTDTQYF,TGTGCCAGCAGCTTATCCACAGATACGCAGTATTTT
.,TRBJ2-2,.,TRBV4-2,14,CASSRGQYTGELFF,TGTGCCAGCAGCCGAGGACAGTACACCGGGGAGCTGTTTTTT
.,TRBJ2-2,.,TRBV4-3,17,CASSQDRARGVGGELFF,TGCGCCAGCAGCCAAGATCGCGCGCGAGGGGTTGGCGGGGAGCTGTTTTTT
.,TRBJ2-5,.,TRBV19,13,CASSRAGQETQYF,TGTGCCAGTAGTCGGGCAGGGCAAGAGACCCAGTACTTC
.,TRBJ2-5,.,TRBV7-2,14,CASSLGEAEGTQYF,TGTGCCAGCAGCTTAGGAGAGGCGGAGGGGACCCAGTACTTC
.,TRBJ1-1,.,TRBV5-1,16,CASSLVGRQENTEAFF,TGCGCCAGCAGCTTGGTGGGAAGACAGGAGAACACTGAAGCTTTCTTT
few,TRBJ2-4,TRBD1,TRBV5-4,16,CASSLAAAGGLDIQYF,TGTGCCAGCAGCTTGGCCGCGGCAGGGGGATTGGACATTCAGTACTTC
.,TRBJ1-5,.,TRBV5-8,12,CASSQFRRPQHF,TGTGCCAGCAGCCAATTCCGGCGGCCCCAGCATTTT
.,TRBJ1-4,.,TRBV5-1,15,CASKITGTTNEKLFF,TGCGCCAGCAAAATAACCGGGACAACTAATGAAAAACTGTTTTTT
.,TRBJ2-5,.,TRBV18,11,CASSPRETQYF,TGTGCCAGCTCACCAAGAGAGACCCAGTACTTC
.,TRBJ2-1,TRBD2,TRBV5-6,17,CASSFGDGTSGRAEQFF,TGTGCCAGCAGCTTTGGGGACGGGACTAGCGGGAGGGCTGAGCAGTTCTTC
many,TRBJ2-1,.,TRBV15,13,CAARPLEGREQFF,TGTGCCGCGCGGCCCTTAGAGGGAAGGGAGCAGTTCTTC
.,TRBJ2-3,TRBD2,TRBV11-2,16,CASSPIAGGPRDTQYF,TGTGCCAGCAGTCCAATAGCGGGAGGACCTCGGGATACGCAGTATTTT
.,TRBJ2-7,TRBD2,TRBV6-5,14,CASSYGGSKDEQYF,TGTGCCAGCAGTTACGGCGGGAGTAAGGACGAGCAGTACTTC
.,TRBJ2-7,.,TRBV9,12,CASSPRAYEQYF,TGTGCCAGCAGCCCCCGGGCCTACGAGCAGTACTTC
.,TRBJ2-5,.,TRBV5-1,14,CASSSTTVGETQYF,TGCGCCAGCAGCTCTACAACGGTGGGGGAGACCCAGTACTTC
.,TRBJ2-7,.,TRBV11-1,13,CASSLTIGGEQYF,TGTGCCAGCAGCTTAACAATCGGGGGCGAGCAGTACTTC
.,TRBJ2-1,TRBD2,TRBV2,15,CASRGLAGVVNEQFF,TGTGCCAGCAGGGGACTAGCGGGAGTGGTCAATGAGCAGTTCTTC
.,TRBJ2-7,.,TRBV7-2,12,CASGRSSYEQYF,TGTGCCAGCGGGCGGAGCTCCTACGAGCAGTACTTC
.,TRBJ1-2,.,TRBV28,13,CASSLWTNYGYTF,TGTGCCAGCAGTTTATGGACTAACTATGGCTACACCTTC
.,TRBJ2-1,.,TRBV7-9,15,CASSSQGGRGNEQFF,TGTGCCAGCAGCTCCCAGGGAGGACGGGGCAATGAGCAGTTCTTC
once,TRBJ1-2,.,TRBV18,15,CASSPASGGYYGYTF,TGTGCCAGCTCCCCTGCCTCGGGAGGGTACTATGGCTACACCTTC
.,TRBJ2-4,.,TRBV2,13,CASSVDRKNIQYF,TGTGCCAGCAGTGTTGACAGAAAAAACATTCAGTACTTC
.,TRBJ1-2,.,TRBV4-1,16,CASSQEGGAGTHGYTF,TGCGCCAGCAGCCAAGAAGGTGGGGCAGGGACCCATGGCTACACCTTC
.,TRBJ2-3,TRBD2,TRBV9,15,CASSMGGSAGDTQYF,TGTGCCAGCAGCATGGGCGGGAGTGCCGGAGATACGCAGTATTTT
.,TRBJ2-5,TRBD1,TRBV6-1,14,CASMMDRGRETQYF,TGTGCCAGCATGATGGACAGGGGCAGGGAGACCCAGTACTTC
few,TRBJ2-2,.,TRBV16,17,CASSQWAGSANTGELFF,TGTGCCAGCAGCCAATGGGCAGGTTCCGCGAACACCGGGGAGCTGTTTTTT
.,TRBJ2-7,TRBD1,TRBV5-1,14,CASSGTGGLDEQYF,TGCGCCAGCAGCGGGACAGGGGGCTTGGACGAGCAGTACTTC
.,TRBJ1-5,TRBD1,TRBV15,14,CATSRRDRGRPQHF,TGTGCCACCAGCAGGCGGGACAGGGGTCGGCCCCAGCATTTT
few,TRBJ2-5,.,TRBV30,13,CASRVLPGETQYF,TGTGCCTCCAGGGTCCTGCCGGGAGAGACCCAGTACTTC
.,TRBJ1-2,TRBD1,TRBV10-3,14,CAISEGQGAYGYTF,TGTGCCATCAGTGAAGGACAGGGGGCCTATGGCTACACCTTC
.,TRBJ2-5,TRBD2,TRBV29-1,12,CSGLAGEETQYF,TGCAGCGGGTTAGCGGGAGAAGAGACCCAGTACTTC
.,TRBJ1-1,TRBD1,TRBV5-1,13,CASSYNKQGEAFF,TGCGCCAGCAGCTACAATAAACAGGGGGAAGCTTTCTTT